These 8 T cell receptor beta chains share one sample of origin, sequenced in a study of blood T cells in healthy people across ages. The second PCR ran about 6 to 11 cycles with a sample-barcoded 5' primer and J-beta primers. MiXCR, applied by TCRdb to the 5' RACE reads, yields one record per CDR3 protein. The sample carries 630,000 or so distinct CDR3 sequences, roughly 30% recorded once. Sequencing input: blood. These receptors were obtained from a woman of 80 years or more in good health.

Notes on this clonotype: The CDR3 end shows no conserved phenylalanine or tryptophan, and so a read error is likely. The chain joins TRBV20-1 to TRBJ2-1; D is tentatively TRBD1 or TRBD2 (5 bases each). Judging by the DNA end, TRBJ2-7 fits better; the J call may be wrong. Germline assignment: CDR1 DFQATT and CDR2 SNEGSKA (reference sequence). The CDR3 is 13 amino acids. The CDR3, as DNA: TGCAGTGCTAGCGGGGCAGGCTACAATGAGCAGTACTGC. Protein: CSASGAGYNEQYC.

For this clonotype: A much larger clone lies one base from this, so it may be a read error. The V gene is TRBV2, the J gene TRBJ1-2; no clear D. The V end was cut by 3 bases, the J end by 8 bases, with 19 bases between. Germline CDR1 SNHLY, CDR2 FYNNEI. The CDR3 length is 15 residues. The CDR3 DNA is TGTGCCAGCAGTGATAGCGGGTTCGCCGAGTCAGGCTACACCTTC. It encodes CASSDSGFAESGYTF.

This clonotype was counted many times. The chain is built from TRBV20-1 and TRBJ2-1; 13 bases agree with TRBD2. There are 14 residues in the CDR3. CDR1 and CDR2 from the germline V gene are DFQATT and SNEGSKA (reference sequence). The J segment lost 6 bases and the V segment lost 7 bases, leaving 6 bases of the junction unmatched. As DNA, the CDR3 is TGCAGTGTTACGACTAGCGGGGGGCCCAATGAGCAGTTCTTC. This sequence encodes CSVTTSGGPNEQFF.

The chain recombines TRBV20-1 with TRBJ2-5; D unresolved. The J call is uncertain, as TRBJ2-7 better fits the DNA end. Germline V gene data show CDR1 as DFQATT and CDR2 as SNEGSKA (reference sequence). CDR3 length: 13 amino acids. CDR3 amino acids: CSARAPHRYEQYF. The DNA for the CDR3 is TGCAGTGCTAGAGCCCCCCACCGCTACGAGCAGTACTTC.

The gene calls are TRBV28 and TRBJ2-3; TRBD1 matches at 7 bases. The CDR3 extends over 12 amino acids. The germline CDR1 and CDR2 sequences are MDHEN and SYDVKM. V shed 10 bases and J 4 bases; nucleotides not matched to a gene: 5. CDR3 amino acids: CAIQGVPDTQYF. CDR3 nucleotide sequence: TGTGCCATCCAGGGGGTGCCAGATACGCAGTATTTT.

Many counts were recorded for this clonotype. The chain joins TRBV5-6 to TRBJ2-1, with 9 bases aligning to TRBD1. With V trimmed by 2 bases and J by 5 bases, 8 bases remained unmatched. The CDR3 is 16 residues long. The germline V gene encodes CDR1 SGHDT and CDR2 YYEEEE. CDR3 sequence: CASSFGTGLSDNEQFF. DNA for the CDR3: TGTGCCAGCAGCTTCGGGACAGGGTTATCCGACAATGAGCAGTTCTTC.

V gene TRBV4-3 combines with J gene TRBJ1-4; TRBD1 agrees at 8 bases. The V and J ends lost 0 bases and 4 bases, in that order; junction bases with no gene match: 1. CDR1 LGHNA and CDR2 YSLEER come from the germline V gene. This CDR3 is built from 15 residues. The CDR3 here is CASSQDTGGNEKLFF. In DNA, the CDR3 is TGCGCCAGCAGCCAAGACACAGGGGGTAATGAAAAACTGTTTTTT.

V gene TRBV20-1 combines with J gene TRBJ2-1, with D perhaps matching TRBD2 (6 bases). From germline, CDR1 is DFQATT and CDR2 SNEGSKA (reference sequence). The CDR3 has 18 residues. With 0 bases removed from V and 1 base from J, the gap between germline ends came to 19 bases. CDR3 DNA: TGCAGTGCTAGAGATGGGGTCGCGGGGTCCTTATCCTACAATGAGCAGTTCTTC. Translated, it gives CSARDGVAGSLSYNEQFF.